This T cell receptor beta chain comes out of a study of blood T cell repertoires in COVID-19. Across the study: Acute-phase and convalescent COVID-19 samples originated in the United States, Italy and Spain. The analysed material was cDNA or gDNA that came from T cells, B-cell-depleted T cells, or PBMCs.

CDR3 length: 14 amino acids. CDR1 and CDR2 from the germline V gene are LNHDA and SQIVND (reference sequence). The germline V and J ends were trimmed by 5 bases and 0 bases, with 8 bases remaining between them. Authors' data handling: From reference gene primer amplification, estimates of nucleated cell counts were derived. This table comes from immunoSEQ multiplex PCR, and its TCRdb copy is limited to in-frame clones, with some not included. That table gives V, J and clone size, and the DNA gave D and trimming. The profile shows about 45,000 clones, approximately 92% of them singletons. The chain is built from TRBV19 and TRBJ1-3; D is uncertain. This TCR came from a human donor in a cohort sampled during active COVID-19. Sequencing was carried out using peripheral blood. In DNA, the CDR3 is TGTGCCAGTAGTGTCCACAGCTCTGGAAACACCATATATTTT. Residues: CASSVHSSGNTIYF.